These 27 T cell receptor beta chains came from one sample sequenced in a study of identical twins. TCRdb analysed the 5' RACE reads with MiXCR anew, one entry per CDR3 protein. The profile shows about 920,000 distinct CDR3 sequences, roughly 12% of them singletons. This sample was also put to use in a study of yellow fever vaccine responses in identical twins.

Sequencing used PBMCs. The receptors come from a young woman in good health.

At least ten counts were recorded for this clonotype. The chain couples TRBV4-1 to TRBJ2-7; 8 bases are shared with TRBD1. Germline-derived CDR1 and CDR2 are MGHRA and YSYEKL. The CDR3 totals 14 residues. Unmatched junction bases numbered 3, after V lost 4 bases and J lost 1 base. CDR3 amino acids: CASSLRTGSYEQYV. CDR3 DNA: TGCGCCAGCAGCCTCCGGACAGGGTCCTACGAGCAGTACGTC.

The chain combines TRBV10-3 with TRBJ2-1; 8 bases align to TRBD2. V lost 3 bases to trimming and J lost 9 bases; unmatched junction nucleotides: 10. The CDR3 consists of 15 residues. Germline CDR1 and CDR2: ENHRY and SYGVKD. The CDR3 nucleotides are TGTGCCATCAGTGAAGGTAGCGGGGCGACGGTTGAGCAGTTCTTC. Protein product: CAISEGSGATVEQFF.

A few counts support this clonotype. This sequence joins TRBV4-1 and TRBJ2-5; 10 nucleotides agree with TRBD2. J gave up 4 bases and V 1 base, and 6 bases lay outside the gene matches. This CDR3 has 16 amino acids. Germline loops: CDR1 MGHRA, CDR2 YSYEKL. In DNA form, the CDR3 reads TGCGCCAGCAGCCAAGTTGGTCTAGCGGGAGTAGAGACCCAGTACTTC. It yields the protein CASSQVGLAGVETQYF.

This chain links TRBV28 with TRBJ2-7; 14 nucleotides agree with TRBD2. Germline V lookup: CDR1 MDHEN, CDR2 SYDVKM. Germline trimming cut 6 bases from V and 4 bases from J; bases unmatched to any gene: 11. The CDR3 sequence is 17 residues long. The CDR3 nucleotides are TGTGCCAGCAGCCCCCCGGGACTAGCGGGAGACGTGTACGAGCAGTACTTC. Amino acid sequence: CASSPPGLAGDVYEQYF.

The gene calls are TRBV7-3 and TRBJ1-2; possible D gene TRBD1, 5 bases. Trimming took 5 bases from V and 7 from J, leaving 20 bases between them. The CDR3 is 15 residues long. Germline V gives CDR1 SGHTA, CDR2 FQGTGA. DNA of the CDR3: TGTGCCAGCAGCCCCTATGGCGGGGGGAGAGGTGGCTACACCTTC. Residues: CASSPYGGGRGGYTF.

This clonotype was counted only a few times. V gene TRBV7-8 combines with J gene TRBJ2-3; D is possibly TRBD2 (5 bases). Looked up from germline, CDR1 is SGHVS and CDR2 is FQNEAQ. V was cut by 5 bases and J by 2 bases, with 14 bases left in between. This CDR3 is built from 15 residues. CDR3 amino acids: CASSPALAYTDTQYF. The CDR3 DNA sequence: TGTGCCAGCAGCCCAGCTCTAGCTTACACAGATACGCAGTATTTT.

The chain has TRBV27 and TRBJ2-4; D uncertain. CDR3 length: 16 residues. The germline V and J ends were trimmed by 6 bases and 0 bases, with 15 bases remaining between them. CDR1 MNHEY and CDR2 SMNVEV come from the germline V gene (reference sequence). CDR3 protein: CASSLTVRKAKNIQYF. CDR3 nucleotides: TGTGCCAGCAGCTTAACCGTGCGGAAAGCCAAAAACATTCAGTACTTC.

V gene TRBV12-3 or TRBV12-4 combines with J gene TRBJ2-1; 9 nucleotides align to TRBD2. The J segment lost 9 bases and the V segment lost 7 bases, leaving 13 bases of the junction unmatched. CDR3 size: 15 residues. CDR3 in DNA: TGTGCCAGCACCCACCGGTTAGCGGGAGTTGGTGAGCAGTTCTTC. This sequence encodes CASTHRLAGVGEQFF.

The gene calls are TRBV6-2 or TRBV6-3 and TRBJ2-1; TRBD2 matches 10 bases. Trimming cost V 0 bases and J 5 bases; bases outside gene matches: 13. The V gene's germline CDR1 is MNHEY and CDR2 SVGEGT. This CDR3 comprises 19 residues. The CDR3 here is CASSYSPPLLAGRNNEQFF. The CDR3 bases are TGTGCCAGCAGTTACTCCCCCCCCCTACTAGCGGGACGAAACAATGAGCAGTTCTTC.

This clonotype came up a few times. V gene TRBV29-1 combines with J gene TRBJ2-1; D possibly matches TRBD1 or TRBD2 (7 bases each). Germline lookup yields CDR1 SQVTM and CDR2 ANQGSEA. The V gene lost 3 bases and the J gene lost 3 bases, with 18 bases spanning the gap. This CDR3 is built from 16 residues. The CDR3 sequence is CSVDGGTEGYYNEQFF. The CDR3 nucleotides read TGCAGCGTTGACGGGGGGACAGAAGGGTACTACAATGAGCAGTTCTTC.

This clonotype was observed a handful of times. The rearrangement links TRBV6-1 to TRBJ2-1; the match to TRBD2 covers 11 bases. Germline assignment: CDR1 MNHNS and CDR2 SASEGT. The length of the CDR3 is 15 residues. V shed 7 bases, J shed 3 bases, and the junction held 5 bases outside the gene matches. The CDR3 here is CASISGTSGYNEQFF. The CDR3 DNA is TGTGCCAGCATCTCCGGGACTAGCGGCTACAATGAGCAGTTCTTC.

This clonotype was observed at least ten times. This chain uses TRBV20-1 with TRBJ1-2; D may be TRBD1 (6 bases). Per the germline V gene, CDR1 is DFQATT and CDR2 is SNEGSKA (reference sequence). The CDR3 has 16 residues. V lost 3 bases and J lost 1, with 18 bases in between. The CDR3 reads CSASHRVPNINYGYTF. The CDR3 DNA sequence: TGCAGTGCTAGCCACAGGGTCCCCAATATTAACTATGGCTACACCTTC.

This clonotype appeared a few times. The V gene is TRBV6-1, the J gene TRBJ2-2; possible D gene TRBD1, 6 bases. This CDR3 has 14 residues. Looked up from germline, CDR1 is MNHNS and CDR2 is SASEGT. Trimming removed 4 bases from V and 6 bases from J, with 12 bases in between. This CDR3 is CASSGDMESGELFF. The CDR3 DNA is TGTGCCAGCAGTGGGGACATGGAATCCGGGGAGCTGTTTTTT.

This clonotype was observed many times. The chain carries TRBV4-1 and TRBJ1-3; no reliable D call. CDR1 is MGHRA, CDR2 YSYEKL, per germline. The CDR3 contains 13 residues. Trimming stripped 1 base from V and 4 bases from J, with 5 bases between. CDR3 nucleotides: TGCGCCAGCAGCCAAGTAGGAGGAAACACCATATATTTT. It encodes CASSQVGGNTIYF.

This clonotype has just a few counts. The chain employs TRBV5-5 and TRBJ2-7; D tentatively fits TRBD1 or TRBD2 (6 bases each). V was pared by 0 bases and J by 0 bases, with 16 bases between. CDR3 size: 17 residues. CDR1 and CDR2 from the germline V gene are SGHKS and YYEKEE (reference sequence). In DNA, the CDR3 is TGTGCCAGCAGCTTGGTAGGTGCGGGACAAAGCTCCTACGAGCAGTACGTC. Translation: CASSLVGAGQSSYEQYV.

The chain carries TRBV20-1 and TRBJ1-2, with 7 bases matching TRBD1. Germline CDR1 reads DFQATT; CDR2 reads SNEGSKA (reference sequence). The CDR3 totals 15 residues. The V segment lost 6 bases and the J segment 11 bases; nucleotides outside the gene matches: 21. The CDR3 bases are TGCAGTGCCCCGGCCAAGGGGGCCCCGGATAGGAAGTACACCTTC. Translated: CSAPAKGAPDRKYTF.

The chain joins TRBV2 to TRBJ2-1, with a possible D match to TRBD2 (7 bases). This CDR3 is built from 17 residues. CDR1 and CDR2 (germline): SNHLY, FYNNEI. V lost 2 bases and J lost 0, with 14 bases in between. Here the CDR3 DNA reads TGTGCCAGCAGTGAAAGTCTGGCGGGGGCCTCCTACAATGAGCAGTTCTTC. Protein sequence: CASSESLAGASYNEQFF.

The chain is built from TRBV7-9 and TRBJ1-1; 8 positions match TRBD1. The CDR3 runs to 15 residues. Germline lookup yields CDR1 SEHNR and CDR2 FQNEAQ (reference sequence). The trim removed 6 bases at V and 2 bases at J, leaving 8 bases unmatched. The CDR3 coding sequence is TGTGCCAGCAGTAGGGGACAGGACCTTAACACTGAAGCTTTCTTT. This translates into CASSRGQDLNTEAFF.

The rearrangement uses TRBV3-1 and TRBJ2-7, with D unresolved. CDR1 and CDR2 from the germline V gene are LGHDT and YNNKEL (reference sequence). Trimming took off 1 base at V and 0 bases at J, with 10 bases between the two ends. The length of the CDR3 is 15 residues. CDR3 region: CASSQAATSSYEQYF. The CDR3 nucleotides are TGTGCCAGCAGCCAAGCGGCAACGAGCTCCTACGAGCAGTACTTC.

This chain uses TRBV20-1 with TRBJ2-2, with 14 nucleotides matching TRBD2. Per germline, CDR1 DFQATT and CDR2 SNEGSKA (reference sequence). This CDR3 region has 16 residues. V trimming: 6 bases; J trimming: 0 bases; junction bases outside the gene matches: 3. CDR3 residues: CSARLAGGPNTGELFF. CDR3 nucleotides: TGCAGTGCAAGACTAGCGGGGGGGCCGAACACCGGGGAGCTGTTTTTT.

This clonotype was seen a few times. The chain combines TRBV20-1 with TRBJ2-7, with a weak D call TRBD1 (6 bases). The CDR3 is made up of 14 amino acids. Germline loops: CDR1 DFQATT, CDR2 SNEGSKA (reference sequence). V was cut by 6 bases and J by 0 bases, with 15 bases left in between. CDR3 coding DNA: TGCAGTGCCCAGGGACAAAGGAGCTCCTACGAGCAGTACGTC. It encodes CSAQGQRSSYEQYV.

CDR3 in amino acids: CASSLEQGVPGNTIYF. CDR3 sequence (DNA): TGCGCCAGCAGCTTGGAGCAGGGAGTCCCTGGAAACACCATATATTTT. The chain has TRBV5-1 and TRBJ1-3, with D tentatively TRBD1 (5 bases). Germline V gene data show CDR1 as SGHRS and CDR2 as YFSETQ. The CDR3 sequence is 16 residues long. V was cut by 0 bases and J by 2 bases, with 12 bases left in between.

This clonotype showed up just a few times. This sequence joins TRBV5-1 and TRBJ1-2, with TRBD1 identical over 7 bases. The junction had 16 bases not matched to a gene; V was cut back by 2 bases and J by 0 bases. Germline V gene sequence: CDR1 SGHRS, CDR2 YFSETQ. The CDR3 covers 19 residues. The CDR3 sequence: CASSFGAPGQQPSNYGYTF. The CDR3 nucleotides are TGCGCCAGCAGCTTTGGTGCCCCGGGACAGCAACCTTCTAACTATGGCTACACCTTC.

The chain links TRBV6-5 to TRBJ1-1; D remains ambiguous. Trimming left V 3 bases short and J 7 bases short, with 15 bases between. Germline V gives CDR1 MNHEY, CDR2 SVGAGI. The CDR3 length is 14 residues. The CDR3 loop reads CASSYSGSRLEAFF. The CDR3 DNA is TGTGCCAGCAGTTATTCAGGCAGTCGACTTGAAGCTTTCTTT.

This clonotype has at least ten counts. This chain links TRBV28 with TRBJ1-1, with D hard to call. CDR3 length equals 11 residues. The V gene's germline CDR1 is MDHEN and CDR2 SYDVKM. Trimming removed 3 bases at V and 9 bases at J, with 8 bases between. CDR3 coding DNA: TGTGCCAGCAGTTTTAAGACAAAAGCTTTCTTT. Protein product: CASSFKTKAFF.

This clonotype was counted a few times. The rearrangement uses TRBV20-1 and TRBJ2-7, with 9 nucleotides matching TRBD2. Germline loops: CDR1 DFQATT, CDR2 SNEGSKA (reference sequence). The V gene end was trimmed by 1 base and the J gene end by 5 bases; junction bases not matched to a gene: 15. CDR3 length: 17 residues. CDR3 in DNA: TGCAGTGCTAGAGCCACCAAGGGGACTAGCATCATCGACGAGCAGTACGTC. Its protein is CSARATKGTSIIDEQYV.

This clonotype was counted only a few times. The chain recombines TRBV12-3 or TRBV12-4 with TRBJ1-1, with D perhaps matching TRBD1 (5 bases). The CDR3 spans 18 residues. V was clipped by 6 bases and J by 0 bases, with 23 bases between them. CDR3 sequence: CASRYRRQSSRMNTEAFF. CDR3 nucleotides: TGTGCCAGCAGGTATCGCCGACAGTCTAGTCGCATGAACACTGAAGCTTTCTTT.